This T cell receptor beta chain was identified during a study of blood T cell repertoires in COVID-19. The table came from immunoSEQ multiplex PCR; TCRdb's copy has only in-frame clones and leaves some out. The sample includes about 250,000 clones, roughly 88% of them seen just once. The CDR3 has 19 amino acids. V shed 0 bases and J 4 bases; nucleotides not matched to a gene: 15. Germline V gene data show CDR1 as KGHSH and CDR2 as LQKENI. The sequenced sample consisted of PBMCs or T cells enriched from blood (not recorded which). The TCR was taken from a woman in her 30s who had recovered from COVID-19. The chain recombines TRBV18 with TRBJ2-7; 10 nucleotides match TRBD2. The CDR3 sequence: CASSPPPSLAGAGAYEQYF. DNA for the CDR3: TGTGCCAGCTCACCACCCCCCTCCCTAGCGGGAGCTGGTGCGTACGAGCAGTACTTC.